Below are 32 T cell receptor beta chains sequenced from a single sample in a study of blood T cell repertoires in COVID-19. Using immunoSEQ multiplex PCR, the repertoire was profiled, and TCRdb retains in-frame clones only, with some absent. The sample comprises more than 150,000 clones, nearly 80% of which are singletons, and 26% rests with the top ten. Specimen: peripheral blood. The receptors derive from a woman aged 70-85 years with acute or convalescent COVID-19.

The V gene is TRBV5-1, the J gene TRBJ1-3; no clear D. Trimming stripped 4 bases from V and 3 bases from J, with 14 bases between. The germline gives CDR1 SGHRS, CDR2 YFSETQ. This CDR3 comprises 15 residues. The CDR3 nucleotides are TGCGCCAGCAGCCAGAGGCCGGGAATTGGAAACACCATATATTTT. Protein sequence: CASSQRPGIGNTIYF.

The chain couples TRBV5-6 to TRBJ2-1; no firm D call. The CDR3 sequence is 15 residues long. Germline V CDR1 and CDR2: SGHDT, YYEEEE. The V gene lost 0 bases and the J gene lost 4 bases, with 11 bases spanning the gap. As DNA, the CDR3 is TGTGCCAGCAGCTTGGTAAGGTACGGGTACAATGAGCAGTTCTTC. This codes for CASSLVRYGYNEQFF.

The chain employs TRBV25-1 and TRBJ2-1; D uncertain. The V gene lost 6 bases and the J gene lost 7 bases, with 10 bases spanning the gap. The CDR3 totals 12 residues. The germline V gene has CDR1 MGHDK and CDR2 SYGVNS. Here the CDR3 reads CASSPSPNEQFF. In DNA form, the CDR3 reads TGTGCCAGCAGCCCAAGCCCGAATGAGCAGTTCTTC. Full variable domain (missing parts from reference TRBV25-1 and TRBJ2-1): EADIYQTPRYLVIGTGKKITLECSQTMGHDKMYWYQQDPGMELHLIHYSYGVNSTEKGDLSSESTVSRIRTEHFPLTLESARPSHTSQYLCASSPSPNEQFFGPGTRLTVL.

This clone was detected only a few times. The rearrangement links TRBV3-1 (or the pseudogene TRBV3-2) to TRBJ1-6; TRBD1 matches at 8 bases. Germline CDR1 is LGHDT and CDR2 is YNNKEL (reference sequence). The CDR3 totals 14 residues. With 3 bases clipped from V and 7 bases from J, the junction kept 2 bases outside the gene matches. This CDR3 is CASSHGDRNSPLHF. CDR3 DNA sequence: TGTGCCAGCAGCCACGGGGACAGGAATTCACCCCTCCACTTT.

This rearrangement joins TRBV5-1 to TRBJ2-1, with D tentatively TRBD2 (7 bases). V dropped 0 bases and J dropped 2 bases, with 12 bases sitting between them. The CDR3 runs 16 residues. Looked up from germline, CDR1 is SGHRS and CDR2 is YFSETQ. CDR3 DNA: TGCGCCAGCAGCTTGGAAGGGGGAGGGACCTACAATGAGCAGTTCTTC. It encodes CASSLEGGGTYNEQFF.

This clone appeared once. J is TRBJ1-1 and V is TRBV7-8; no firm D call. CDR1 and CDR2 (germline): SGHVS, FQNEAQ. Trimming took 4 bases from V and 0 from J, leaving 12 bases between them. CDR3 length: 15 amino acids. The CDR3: CASSSPGALNTEAFF. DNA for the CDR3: TGTGCCAGCAGCTCCCCGGGAGCGCTGAACACTGAAGCTTTCTTT.

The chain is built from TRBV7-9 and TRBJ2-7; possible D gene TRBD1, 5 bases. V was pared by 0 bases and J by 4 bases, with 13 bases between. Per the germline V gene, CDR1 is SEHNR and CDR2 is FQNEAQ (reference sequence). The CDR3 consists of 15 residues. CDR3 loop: CASSLAWQGVYEQYF. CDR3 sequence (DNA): TGTGCCAGCAGCTTAGCGTGGCAGGGCGTTTACGAGCAGTACTTC.

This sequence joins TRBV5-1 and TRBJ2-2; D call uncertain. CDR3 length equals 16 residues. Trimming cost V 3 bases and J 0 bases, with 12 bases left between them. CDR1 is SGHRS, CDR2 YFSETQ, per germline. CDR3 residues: CASSSVPIANTGELFF. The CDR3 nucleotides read TGCGCCAGCAGCTCGGTCCCTATCGCGAACACCGGGGAGCTGTTTTTT.

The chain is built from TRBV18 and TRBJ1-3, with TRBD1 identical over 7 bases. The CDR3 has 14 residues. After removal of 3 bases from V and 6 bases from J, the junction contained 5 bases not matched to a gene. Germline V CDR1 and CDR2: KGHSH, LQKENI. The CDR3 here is CASSPTGVANTIYF. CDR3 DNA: TGTGCCAGCTCACCCACAGGGGTAGCAAACACCATATATTTT.

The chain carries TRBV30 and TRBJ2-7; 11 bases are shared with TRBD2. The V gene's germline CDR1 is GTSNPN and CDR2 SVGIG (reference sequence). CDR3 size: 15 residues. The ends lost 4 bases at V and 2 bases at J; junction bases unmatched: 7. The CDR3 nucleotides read TGTGCCTGGATGGCCGGGACTAGCGGAACCTACGAGCAGTACTTC. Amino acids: CAWMAGTSGTYEQYF.

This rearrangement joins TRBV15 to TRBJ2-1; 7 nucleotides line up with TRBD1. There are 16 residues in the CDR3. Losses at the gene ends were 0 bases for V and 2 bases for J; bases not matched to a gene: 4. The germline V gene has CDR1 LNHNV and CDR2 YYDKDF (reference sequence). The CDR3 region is CATSRDPGQAYNEQFF. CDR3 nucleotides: TGTGCCACCAGCAGAGATCCCGGACAGGCCTACAATGAGCAGTTCTTC.

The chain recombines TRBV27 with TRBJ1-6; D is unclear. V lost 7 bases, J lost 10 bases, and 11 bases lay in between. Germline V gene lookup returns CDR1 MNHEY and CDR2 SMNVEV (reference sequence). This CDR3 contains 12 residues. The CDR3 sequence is CASTPGGSPLHF. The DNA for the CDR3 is TGTGCCAGCACCCCGGGAGGGTCACCCCTCCACTTT.

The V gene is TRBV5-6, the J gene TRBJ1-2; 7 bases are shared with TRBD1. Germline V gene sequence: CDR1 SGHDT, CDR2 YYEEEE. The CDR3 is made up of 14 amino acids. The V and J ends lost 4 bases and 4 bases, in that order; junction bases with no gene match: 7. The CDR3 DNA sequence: TGTGCCAGCAGCCCTACGGGACAGAGCTATGGCTACACCTTC. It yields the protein CASSPTGQSYGYTF.

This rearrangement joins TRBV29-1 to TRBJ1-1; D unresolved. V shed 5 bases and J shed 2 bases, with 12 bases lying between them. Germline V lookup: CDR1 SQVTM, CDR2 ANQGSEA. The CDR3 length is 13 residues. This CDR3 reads CSVLGGRNTEAFF. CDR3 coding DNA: TGCAGCGTTCTTGGAGGGAGAAACACTGAAGCTTTCTTT.

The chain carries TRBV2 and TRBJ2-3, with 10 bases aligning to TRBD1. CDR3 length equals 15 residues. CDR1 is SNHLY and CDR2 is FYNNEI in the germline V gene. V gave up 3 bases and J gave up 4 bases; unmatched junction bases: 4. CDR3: CASSEGDRGADTQYF. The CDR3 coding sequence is TGTGCCAGCAGTGAGGGGGACAGGGGAGCAGATACGCAGTATTTT.

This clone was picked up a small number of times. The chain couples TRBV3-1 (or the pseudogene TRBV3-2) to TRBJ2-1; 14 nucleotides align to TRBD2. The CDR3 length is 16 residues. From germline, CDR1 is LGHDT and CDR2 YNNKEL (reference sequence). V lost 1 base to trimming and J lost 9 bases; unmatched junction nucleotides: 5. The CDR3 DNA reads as TGTGCCAGCAGCCAAGGACTAGCGGGAGGGTTGAGTGAGCAGTTCTTC. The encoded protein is CASSQGLAGGLSEQFF.

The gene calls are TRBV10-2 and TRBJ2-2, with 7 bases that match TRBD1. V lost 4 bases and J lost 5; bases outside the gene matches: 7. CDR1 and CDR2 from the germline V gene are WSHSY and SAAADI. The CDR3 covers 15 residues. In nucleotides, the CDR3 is TGCGCCAGCAGTGGACAGGGAGTAGGGACCGGGGAGCTGTTTTTT. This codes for CASSGQGVGTGELFF.

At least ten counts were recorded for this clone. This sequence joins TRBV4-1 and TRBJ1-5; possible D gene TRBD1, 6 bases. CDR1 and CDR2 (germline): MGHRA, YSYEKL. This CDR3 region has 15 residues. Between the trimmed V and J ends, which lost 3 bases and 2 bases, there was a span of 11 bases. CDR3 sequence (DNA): TGCGCCAGCAGCCAGGACAGCGCCGGCAATCAGCCCCAGCATTTT. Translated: CASSQDSAGNQPQHF.

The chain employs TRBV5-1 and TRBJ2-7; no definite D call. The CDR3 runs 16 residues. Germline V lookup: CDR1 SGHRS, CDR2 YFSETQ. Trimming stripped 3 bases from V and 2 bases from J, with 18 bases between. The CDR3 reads CASSSGRVNPPYEQYF. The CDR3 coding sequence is TGCGCCAGCAGCTCCGGCCGGGTAAACCCCCCCTACGAGCAGTACTTC.

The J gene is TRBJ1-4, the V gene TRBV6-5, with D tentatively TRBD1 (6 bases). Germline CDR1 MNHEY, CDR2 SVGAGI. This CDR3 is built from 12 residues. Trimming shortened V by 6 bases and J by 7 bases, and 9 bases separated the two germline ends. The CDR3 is CASRGAGEKLFF. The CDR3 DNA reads TGTGCCAGCAGGGGGGCCGGTGAAAAACTGTTTTTT.

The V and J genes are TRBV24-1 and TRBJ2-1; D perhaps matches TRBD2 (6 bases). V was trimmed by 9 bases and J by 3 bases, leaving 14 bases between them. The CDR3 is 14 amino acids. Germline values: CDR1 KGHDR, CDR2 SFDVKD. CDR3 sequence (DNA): TGTGCCACCCAGGTGAGCGGGCTCTACAATGAGCAGTTCTTC. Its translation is CATQVSGLYNEQFF.

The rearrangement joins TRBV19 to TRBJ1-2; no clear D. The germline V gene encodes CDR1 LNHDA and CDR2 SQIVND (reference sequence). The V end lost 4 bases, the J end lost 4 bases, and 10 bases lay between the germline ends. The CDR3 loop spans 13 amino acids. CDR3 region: CASSTQETYGYTF. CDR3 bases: TGTGCCAGTAGTACCCAGGAAACCTATGGCTACACCTTC.

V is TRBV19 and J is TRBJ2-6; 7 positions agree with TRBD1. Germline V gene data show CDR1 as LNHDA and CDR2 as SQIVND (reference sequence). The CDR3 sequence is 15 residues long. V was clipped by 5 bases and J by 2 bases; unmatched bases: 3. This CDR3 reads CASSVGTAGANVLTF. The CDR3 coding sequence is TGTGCCAGTAGTGTAGGGACAGCTGGGGCCAACGTCCTGACTTTC.

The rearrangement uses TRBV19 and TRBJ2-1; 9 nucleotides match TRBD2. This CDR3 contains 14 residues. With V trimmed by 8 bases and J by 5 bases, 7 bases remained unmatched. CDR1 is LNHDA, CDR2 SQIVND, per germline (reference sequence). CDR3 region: CASSIAGVHNEQFF. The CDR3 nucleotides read TGTGCCAGTTCAATAGCGGGAGTCCACAATGAGCAGTTCTTC.

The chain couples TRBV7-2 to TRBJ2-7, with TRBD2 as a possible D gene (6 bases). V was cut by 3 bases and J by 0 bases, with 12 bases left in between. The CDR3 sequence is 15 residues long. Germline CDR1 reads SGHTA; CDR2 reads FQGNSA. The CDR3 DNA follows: TGTGCCAGCAGCTTGGGTTACGGGGGCTCCTACGAGCAGTACTTC. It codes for CASSLGYGGSYEQYF. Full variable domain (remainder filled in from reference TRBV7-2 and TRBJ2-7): GAGVSQSPSNKVTEKGKDVELRCDPISGHTALYWYRQSLGQGLEFLIYFQGNSAPDKSGLPSDRFSAERTGGSVSTLTIQRTQQEDSAVYLCASSLGYGGSYEQYFGPGTRLTVT.

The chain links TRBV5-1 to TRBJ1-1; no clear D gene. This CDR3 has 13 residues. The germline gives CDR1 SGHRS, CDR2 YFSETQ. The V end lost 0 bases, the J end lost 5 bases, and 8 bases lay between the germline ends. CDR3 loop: CASSLVAGTEAFF. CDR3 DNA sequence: TGCGCCAGCAGCTTGGTGGCAGGTACTGAAGCTTTCTTT.

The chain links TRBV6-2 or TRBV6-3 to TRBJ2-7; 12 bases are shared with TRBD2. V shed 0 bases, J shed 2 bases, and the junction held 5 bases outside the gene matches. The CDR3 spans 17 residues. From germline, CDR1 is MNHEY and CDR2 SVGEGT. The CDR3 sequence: CASSYSLAGGLTYEQYF. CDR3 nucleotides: TGTGCCAGCAGTTACTCACTAGCGGGAGGCCTTACCTACGAGCAGTACTTC.

Here the CDR3 reads CASRDDRARNSPLHF. DNA of the CDR3: TGTGCCAGCAGGGACGACAGGGCTCGCAATTCACCCCTCCACTTT. J is TRBJ1-6 and V is TRBV6-5; 7 bases line up with TRBD1. Trimming took 6 bases from V and 7 from J; bases not matched to a gene: 9. Per germline, CDR1 MNHEY and CDR2 SVGAGI. This CDR3 has 15 amino acids.

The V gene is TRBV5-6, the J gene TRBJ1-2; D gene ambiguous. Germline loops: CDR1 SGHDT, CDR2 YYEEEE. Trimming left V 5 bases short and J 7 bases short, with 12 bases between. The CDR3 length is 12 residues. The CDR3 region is CASRSPFSGYTF. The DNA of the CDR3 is TGTGCCAGCAGGTCCCCCTTTTCTGGCTACACCTTC.

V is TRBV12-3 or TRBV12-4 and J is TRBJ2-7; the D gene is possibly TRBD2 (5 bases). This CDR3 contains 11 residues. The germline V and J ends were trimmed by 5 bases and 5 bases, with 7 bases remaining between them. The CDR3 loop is CASSPGNEQYF. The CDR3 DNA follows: TGTGCCAGCAGTCCCGGGAACGAGCAGTACTTC.

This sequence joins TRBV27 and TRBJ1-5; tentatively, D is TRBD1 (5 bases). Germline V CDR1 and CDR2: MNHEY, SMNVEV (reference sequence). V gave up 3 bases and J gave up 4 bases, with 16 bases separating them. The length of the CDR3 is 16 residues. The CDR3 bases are TGTGCCAGCAGTTTCGACCAGGGTTTCGTGAATCAGCCCCAGCATTTT. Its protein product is CASSFDQGFVNQPQHF.

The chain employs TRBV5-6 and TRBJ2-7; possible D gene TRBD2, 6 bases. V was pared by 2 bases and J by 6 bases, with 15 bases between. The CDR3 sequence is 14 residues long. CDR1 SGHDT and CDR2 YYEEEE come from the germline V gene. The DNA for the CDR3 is TGTGCCAGCAGCTTTTCGCCCCGCGGGGCCGAGCAGTACTTC. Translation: CASSFSPRGAEQYF.